Listed below are T cell receptor beta chains from one sample, sequenced in a study of CXCR3-negative and CXCR3-positive naive CD8 T cells. TCRdb reprocessed the 5' RACE reads and keeps a single row for each CDR3 protein, giving no DNA. The sample includes some 130,000 distinct CDR3 sequences. The sequenced sample was naive CXCR3- CD8+ T cells from blood. These TCRs come from a human donor in good health. Some clones in this sample may be carry-over from other donors' samples. The CDR3 runs from the conserved cysteine through the conserved F or W.

V gene	J gene	CDR3 protein
TRBV28	TRBJ1-5	CASSFGRPNQPQHF
TRBV15	TRBJ2-3	CATSRSPPEYTQYF
TRBV6-5	TRBJ2-1	CASRTGYNEQLF
TRBV27	TRBJ1-5	CASRIQGANQPQHF
TRBV27	TRBJ2-3	CASSPGLPDTQYF
TRBV7-8	TRBJ2-2	CASSLAGANGELFF
TRBV3-1	TRBJ2-3	CASSQDEGLAGRTDTQYF
TRBV20-1	TRBJ2-2	CSARDRWKGRGTGELFF
TRBV4-3	TRBJ2-7	CASSQTGLAGTLGEQFF
TRBV7-3	TRBJ2-3	CASSVGLSSTDTQYF
TRBV5-8	TRBJ2-5	CASRLRDGGREETQYF
TRBV7-9	TRBJ1-1	CASRPTGDYTEAFF
TRBV28	TRBJ2-2	CASSLPPGTGELFF
TRBV4-1	TRBJ1-2	CASSQEGGSGGEGYTF
TRBV4-3	TRBJ2-5	CASSQYGGRAGETQYF
TRBV7-3	TRBJ1-1	CASSLGDRVVNTEAFF
TRBV15	TRBJ2-7	CATSTGGYEQYF
TRBV5-6	TRBJ2-7	CASSLEGGAAYEQYF
TRBV9	TRBJ2-2	CASSGRRSGELFF
TRBV4-1	TRBJ2-1	CASSLQSSLYNEQFF
TRBV7-8	TRBJ1-1	CASSLVGRGGTEAFF
TRBV7-8	TRBJ2-2	CASSLVDTGELFF
TRBV28	TRBJ2-7	CASSLMGQGPYEQYF
TRBV2	TRBJ2-7	CASARWTGGSGEQYF
TRBV2	TRBJ2-3	CASRTGLAADTQYF
TRBV20-1	TRBJ1-6	CSARDSDRESSYNSPLHF
TRBV20-1	TRBJ1-1	CSARDSTRHEPLDTEAFF
TRBV7-8	TRBJ2-3	CASSLLGQRDLTDTQYF
TRBV29-1	TRBJ1-1	CSAGGGSGMNTEALF
TRBV2	TRBJ2-3	CASSEAHPDSTDTQYF
TRBV27	TRBJ2-2	CASSPQLGPNTGELFF